This T cell receptor (beta chain) was identified during a study of blood T cell repertoires in COVID-19. Sequencing used immunoSEQ multiplex PCR; TCRdb keeps in-frame clones, though not all of them. This table has 450,000 to 500,000 clones, 80% to 90% appearing once. Germline CDR1 is MNHEY and CDR2 is SMNVEV (reference sequence). The V gene lost 7 bases and the J gene lost 9 bases, with 22 bases spanning the gap. The CDR3 contains 15 residues. Specimen: peripheral blood. The chain employs TRBV27 and TRBJ2-1, with a weak D call TRBD2 (6 bases). The sequence was obtained from a human donor in a cohort sampled during active COVID-19. The CDR3 coding sequence is TGTGCCAGCACCCGGGAGAGGGGAGGCTGGGGTGAGCAGTTCTTC. It is translated as CASTRERGGWGEQFF.